The rows below give T cell receptor beta chains drawn from one sample of a study of blood T cell repertoires in COVID-19. Some clones are missing from TCRdb's copy, which holds only in-frame ones; the method was immunoSEQ multiplex PCR. The sample lists 450,000 to 500,000 clones; about nine tenths were seen once. Material for sequencing was PBMCs or T cells enriched from blood (not recorded which). These receptor sequences come from a woman between 18 and 29 years old who had recovered from COVID-19. Each CDR3 is given with its conserved first and last residue. D genes are given only for firm matches. Expanded clones are given a class, and other clones once, few, many or no size at all.

v_call: TRBV4-1
clone_size: NA
d_call: TRBD2
j_call: TRBJ2-7
cdr3_nt: TGCGCCAGCAGCGGGGGTGAGCGGGGGGGCTACGAGCAGTACTTC
cdr3_aa: CASSGGERGGYEQYF

v_call: TRBV11-3
clone_size: NA
d_call: TRBD1
j_call: TRBJ1-5
cdr3_nt: TGTGCCAGCAGCTTAGTAATTCATCCCAGGACAGGATATCAGCCCCAGCATTTT
cdr3_aa: CASSLVIHPRTGYQPQHF

v_call: TRBV6-5
clone_size: NA
d_call: TRBD1
j_call: TRBJ2-3
cdr3_nt: TGTGCCAGCTGCCCGGGACAGGGGGCAGATACGCAGTATTTT
cdr3_aa: CASCPGQGADTQYF

v_call: TRBV4-2
clone_size: NA
d_call: NA
j_call: TRBJ1-4
cdr3_nt: TGTGCCAGCAGCCAAGACCCCGAACGTCGGGTCGCTAATGAAAAACTGTTTTTT
cdr3_aa: CASSQDPERRVANEKLFF

v_call: TRBV7-2
clone_size: NA
d_call: NA
j_call: TRBJ1-5
cdr3_nt: TGTGCCAGCAGCTGGAACCTTGGGGTAGGGGCGCCCCAGCATTTT
cdr3_aa: CASSWNLGVGAPQHF

v_call: TRBV2
clone_size: NA
d_call: NA
j_call: TRBJ2-4
cdr3_nt: TGTGCCAGCAACCAAGACAGTGAAAACATTCAGTACTTC
cdr3_aa: CASNQDSENIQYF

v_call: TRBV5-6
clone_size: NA
d_call: TRBD1
j_call: TRBJ1-5
cdr3_nt: TGTGCCAGCAGCTTGGGAGGCCGAGACAGGGGACAGCCCCAGCATTTT
cdr3_aa: CASSLGGRDRGQPQHF

v_call: TRBV27
clone_size: NA
d_call: NA
j_call: TRBJ1-5
cdr3_nt: TGTGCCAGCAGTTTATACACAAATAGCAATCAGCCCCAGCATTTT
cdr3_aa: CASSLYTNSNQPQHF

v_call: TRBV7-8
clone_size: NA
d_call: TRBD1
j_call: TRBJ1-4
cdr3_nt: TGTGCCAGCAGCTTGGACCCAGGGGGGCAGACTAATGAAAAACTGTTTTTT
cdr3_aa: CASSLDPGGQTNEKLFF

v_call: TRBV19
clone_size: NA
d_call: TRBD1
j_call: TRBJ2-1
cdr3_nt: TGTGCCAGCGCCGGGACAGGGGGCTTCTATGAGCAGTTCTTC
cdr3_aa: CASAGTGGFYEQFF

v_call: TRBV9
clone_size: NA
d_call: NA
j_call: TRBJ1-2
cdr3_nt: TGTGCCAGCAGCGACGGAGGTGGCTACACCTTC
cdr3_aa: CASSDGGGYTF

v_call: TRBV2
clone_size: NA
d_call: NA
j_call: TRBJ1-2
cdr3_nt: TGTGCCAGCGCTCTTGGAGGTGTAGGGGGAATAGCCAACTATGGCTACACCTTC
cdr3_aa: CASALGGVGGIANYGYTF

v_call: TRBV5-5
clone_size: NA
d_call: TRBD1
j_call: TRBJ1-2
cdr3_nt: TGTGCCAGCAGCGATAAGAGACAGGGAGCTAACTATGGCTACACCTTC
cdr3_aa: CASSDKRQGANYGYTF

v_call: TRBV12-3/TRBV12-4
clone_size: NA
d_call: NA
j_call: TRBJ1-2
cdr3_nt: TGTGCCAGCAGTTTTTCAGAGGATGGCTACACCTTC
cdr3_aa: CASSFSEDGYTF

v_call: TRBV27
clone_size: NA
d_call: NA
j_call: TRBJ2-1
cdr3_nt: TGTGCCAGCAGTCCCCTCGGGGGTCTGGGGACCTACAATGAGCAGTTCTTC
cdr3_aa: CASSPLGGLGTYNEQFF

v_call: TRBV7-2
clone_size: NA
d_call: TRBD1
j_call: TRBJ1-2
cdr3_nt: TGTGCCAGCCTGTCGACAGGGATCTATGGCTACACCTTC
cdr3_aa: CASLSTGIYGYTF

v_call: TRBV12-5
clone_size: NA
d_call: TRBD1
j_call: TRBJ1-1
cdr3_nt: TGTGCTAGTGGTCCCCGCGGACAGGCTGAAGCTTTCTTT
cdr3_aa: CASGPRGQAEAFF

v_call: TRBV7-9
clone_size: NA
d_call: NA
j_call: TRBJ2-2
cdr3_nt: TGTGCCAGCAGCTTAGTCGGGGGAGGCACCGGGGAGCTGTTTTTT
cdr3_aa: CASSLVGGGTGELFF

v_call: TRBV19
clone_size: once
d_call: NA
j_call: TRBJ2-2
cdr3_nt: TGTGCCAGTATACGCCAGGGGGTAGCGGGGTTTACCGGGGAGCTGTTTTTT
cdr3_aa: CASIRQGVAGFTGELFF

v_call: TRBV25-1
clone_size: NA
d_call: TRBD2
j_call: TRBJ2-3
cdr3_nt: TGTGCCAGCAGTGAGCACGGGACTAGCGGGGGTAAAGATACGCAGTATTTT
cdr3_aa: CASSEHGTSGGKDTQYF

v_call: TRBV11-3
clone_size: NA
d_call: TRBD2
j_call: TRBJ2-4
cdr3_nt: TGTGCCAGCAGCTTAGGGCTAGCGGGGGGAGCTACAAAAAACATTCAGTACTTC
cdr3_aa: CASSLGLAGGATKNIQYF

v_call: TRBV19
clone_size: NA
d_call: TRBD1
j_call: TRBJ1-1
cdr3_nt: TGTGCCAGTCGATTAGACAGGGAGGACACTGAAGCTTTCTTT
cdr3_aa: CASRLDREDTEAFF

v_call: TRBV15
clone_size: NA
d_call: NA
j_call: TRBJ1-3
cdr3_nt: TGTGCCACCAGCAGAGATCTTGGACAGGGAAACACCATATATTTT
cdr3_aa: CATSRDLGQGNTIYF

v_call: TRBV29-1
clone_size: NA
d_call: TRBD1
j_call: TRBJ1-1
cdr3_nt: TGCAGCGTTGCGAGACAGGGAAACACTGAAGCTTTCTTT
cdr3_aa: CSVARQGNTEAFF

v_call: TRBV19
clone_size: NA
d_call: NA
j_call: TRBJ2-1
cdr3_nt: TGTGCCAGTAGTTCCTACCCCCATGAGCAGTTCTTC
cdr3_aa: CASSSYPHEQFF

v_call: TRBV6-6
clone_size: NA
d_call: TRBD1
j_call: TRBJ1-2
cdr3_nt: TGTGCCAGCAGTTACCCCCGGACAGGGGAGGGCTACACCTTC
cdr3_aa: CASSYPRTGEGYTF